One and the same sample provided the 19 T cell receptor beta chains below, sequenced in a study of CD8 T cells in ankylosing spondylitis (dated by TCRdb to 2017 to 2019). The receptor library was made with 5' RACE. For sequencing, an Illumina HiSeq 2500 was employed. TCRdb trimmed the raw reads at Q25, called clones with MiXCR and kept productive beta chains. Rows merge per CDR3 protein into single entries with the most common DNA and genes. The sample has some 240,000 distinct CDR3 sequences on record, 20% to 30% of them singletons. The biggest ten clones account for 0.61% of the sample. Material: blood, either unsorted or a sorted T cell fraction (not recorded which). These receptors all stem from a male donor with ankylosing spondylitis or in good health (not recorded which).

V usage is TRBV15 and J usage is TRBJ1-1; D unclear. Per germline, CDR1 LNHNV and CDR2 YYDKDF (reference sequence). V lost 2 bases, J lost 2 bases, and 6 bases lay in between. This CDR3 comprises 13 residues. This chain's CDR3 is CATSRHLNTEAFF. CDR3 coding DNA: TGTGCCACCAGCAGACACCTAAACACTGAAGCTTTCTTT.

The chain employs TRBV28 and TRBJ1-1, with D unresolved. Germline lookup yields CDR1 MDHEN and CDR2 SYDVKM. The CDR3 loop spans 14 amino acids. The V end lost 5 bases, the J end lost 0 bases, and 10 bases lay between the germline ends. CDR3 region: CASSTRGVNTEAFF. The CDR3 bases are TGTGCCAGCAGTACCCGGGGTGTGAACACTGAAGCTTTCTTT.

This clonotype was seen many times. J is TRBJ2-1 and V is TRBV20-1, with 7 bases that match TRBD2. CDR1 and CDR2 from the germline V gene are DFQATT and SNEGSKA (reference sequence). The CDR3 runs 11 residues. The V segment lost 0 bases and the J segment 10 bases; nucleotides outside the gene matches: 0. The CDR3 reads CSAREAGEQFF. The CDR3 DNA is TGCAGTGCTAGAGAAGCGGGGGAGCAGTTCTTC.

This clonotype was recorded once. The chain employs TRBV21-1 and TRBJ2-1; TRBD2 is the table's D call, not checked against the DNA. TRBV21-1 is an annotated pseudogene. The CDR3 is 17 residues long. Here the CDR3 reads CASSPSIGLAGVGEQFF. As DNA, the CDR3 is TGTGCCAGCAGCCCGAGCATCGGACTAGCGGGGGTCGGTGAGCAGTTCTTC.

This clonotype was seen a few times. The CDR3 nucleotides are TGCAGTGCTAGCGGGAGAGAGACCCAGTACTTC. It yields the protein CSASGRETQYF. The rearrangement links TRBV20-1 to TRBJ2-5, with D possibly matching TRBD2 (6 bases). Germline CDR1 DFQATT, CDR2 SNEGSKA (reference sequence). Trimming cost V 3 bases and J 4 bases, with 6 bases left between them. The CDR3 is 11 residues long.

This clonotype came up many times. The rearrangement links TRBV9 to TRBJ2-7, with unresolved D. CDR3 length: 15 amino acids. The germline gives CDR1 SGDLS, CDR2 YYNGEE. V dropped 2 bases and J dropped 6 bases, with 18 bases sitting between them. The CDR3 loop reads CASSVGVGPVSEQYF. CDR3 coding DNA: TGTGCCAGCAGCGTTGGGGTGGGTCCCGTGAGCGAGCAGTACTTC.

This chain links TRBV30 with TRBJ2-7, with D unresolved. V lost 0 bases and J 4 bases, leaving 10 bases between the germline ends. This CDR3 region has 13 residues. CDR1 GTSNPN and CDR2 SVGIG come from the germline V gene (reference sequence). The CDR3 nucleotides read TGTGCCTGGAGTGTAGGGTTGAAGTACGAGCAGTACTTC. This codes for CAWSVGLKYEQYF.

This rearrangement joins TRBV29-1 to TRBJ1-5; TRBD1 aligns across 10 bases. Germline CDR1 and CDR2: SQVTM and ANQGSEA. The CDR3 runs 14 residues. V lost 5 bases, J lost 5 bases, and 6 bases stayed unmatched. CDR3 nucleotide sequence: TGCAGCGTTTCTTCAGGGACAGGGGATCAGCCCCAGCATTTT. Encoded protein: CSVSSGTGDQPQHF.

The CDR3 region has the DNA TGTGCCAGCTCGGCGGGGCAGGGCGGTCAGCCCCAGCATTTT. As protein: CASSAGQGGQPQHF. The chain recombines TRBV12-3 or TRBV12-4 with TRBJ1-5, with D maybe TRBD1 (5 bases). The CDR3 loop spans 14 amino acids. The V end lost 8 bases, the J end lost 6 bases, and 17 bases lay between the germline ends.

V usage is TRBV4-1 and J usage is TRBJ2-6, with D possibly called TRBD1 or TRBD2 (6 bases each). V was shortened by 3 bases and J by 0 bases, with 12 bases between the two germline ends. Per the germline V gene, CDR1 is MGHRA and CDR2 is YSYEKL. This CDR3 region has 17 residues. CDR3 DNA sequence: TGCGCCAGCAGCCACGGGGGCGGGATCTCTGGGGCCAACGTCCTGACTTTC. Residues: CASSHGGGISGANVLTF.

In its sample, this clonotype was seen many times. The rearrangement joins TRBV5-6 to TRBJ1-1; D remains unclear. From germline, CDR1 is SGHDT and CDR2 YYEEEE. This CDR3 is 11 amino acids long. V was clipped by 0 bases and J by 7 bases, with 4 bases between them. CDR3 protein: CASSLAGEAFF. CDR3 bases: TGTGCCAGCAGCTTGGCCGGTGAAGCTTTCTTT. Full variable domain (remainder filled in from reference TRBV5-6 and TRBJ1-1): DAGVTQSPTHLIKTRGQQVTLRCSPKSGHDTVSWYQQALGQGPQFIFQYYEEEERQRGNFPDRFSGHQFPNYSSELNVNALLLGDSALYLCASSLAGEAFFGQGTRLTVV.

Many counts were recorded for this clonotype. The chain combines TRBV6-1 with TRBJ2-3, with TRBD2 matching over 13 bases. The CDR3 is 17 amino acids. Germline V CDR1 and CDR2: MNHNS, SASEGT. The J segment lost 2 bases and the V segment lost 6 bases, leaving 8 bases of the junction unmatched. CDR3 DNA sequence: TGTGCCAGCAGCGAACTAGCGGGGGGGCGGAACACAGATACGCAGTATTTT. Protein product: CASSELAGGRNTDTQYF.

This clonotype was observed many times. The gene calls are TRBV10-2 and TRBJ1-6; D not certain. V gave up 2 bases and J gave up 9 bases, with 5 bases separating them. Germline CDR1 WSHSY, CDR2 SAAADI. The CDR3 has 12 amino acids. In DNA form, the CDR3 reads TGCGCCAGCAGTGAGCCGGGTTCACCCCTCCACTTT. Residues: CASSEPGSPLHF.

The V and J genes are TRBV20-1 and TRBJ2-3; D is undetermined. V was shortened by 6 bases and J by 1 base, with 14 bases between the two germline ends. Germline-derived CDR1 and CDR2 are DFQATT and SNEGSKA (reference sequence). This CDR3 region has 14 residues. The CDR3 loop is CSARVGIGTDTQYF. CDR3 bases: TGCAGTGCCCGAGTTGGCATCGGCACAGATACGCAGTATTTT.

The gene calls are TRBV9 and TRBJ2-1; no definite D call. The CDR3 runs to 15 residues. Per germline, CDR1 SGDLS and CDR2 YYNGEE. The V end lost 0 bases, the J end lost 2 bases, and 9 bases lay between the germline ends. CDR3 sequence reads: CASSVGNSPYNEQFF. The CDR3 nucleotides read TGTGCCAGCAGCGTAGGGAACAGCCCCTACAATGAGCAGTTCTTC.

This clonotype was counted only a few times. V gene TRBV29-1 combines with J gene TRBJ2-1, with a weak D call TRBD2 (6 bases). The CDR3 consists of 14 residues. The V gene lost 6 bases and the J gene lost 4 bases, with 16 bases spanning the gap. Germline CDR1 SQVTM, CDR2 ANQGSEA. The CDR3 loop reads CSVALGGGYNEQFF. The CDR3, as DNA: TGCAGCGTCGCGCTCGGGGGTGGGTACAATGAGCAGTTCTTC.

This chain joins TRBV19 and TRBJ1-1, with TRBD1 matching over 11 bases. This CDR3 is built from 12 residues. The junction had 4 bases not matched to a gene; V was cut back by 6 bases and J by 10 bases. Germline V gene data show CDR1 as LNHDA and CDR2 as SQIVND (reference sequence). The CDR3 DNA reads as TGTGCCAGTAGCCCCGGGACAGGGGGAGCTTTCTTT. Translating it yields CASSPGTGGAFF.

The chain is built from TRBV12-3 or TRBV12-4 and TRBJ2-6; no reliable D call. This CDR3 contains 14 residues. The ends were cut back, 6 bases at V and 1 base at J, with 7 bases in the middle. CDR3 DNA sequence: TGTGCCAGCAGAAGAAGATCTGGGGCCAACGTCCTGACTTTC. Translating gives CASRRRSGANVLTF.

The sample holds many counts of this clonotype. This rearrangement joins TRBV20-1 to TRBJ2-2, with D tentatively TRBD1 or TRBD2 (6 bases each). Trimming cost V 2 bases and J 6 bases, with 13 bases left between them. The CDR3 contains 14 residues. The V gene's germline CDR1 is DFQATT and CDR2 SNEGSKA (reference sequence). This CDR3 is CSARPRRGAGELFF. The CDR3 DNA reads TGCAGTGCTAGACCCCGAAGGGGGGCCGGGGAGCTGTTTTTT.